This T cell receptor beta chain was captured by sequencing in a study of beta chain features in type 1 diabetes. Sequenced material consisted of expressed TCRB transcripts (all of the isolated RNA was reverse transcribed). Approximately 3.5 million reads per sample on average were obtained from naive, central memory and regulatory T cell samples. Assay: immunoSEQ multiplex PCR; the TCRdb copy retains only in-frame clones and omits some. Among around 250,000 clones listed, roughly 25% were seen once. This clone was detected only a few times. Its antigen is as yet unknown. This CDR3 is built from 14 residues. With 5 bases clipped from V and 7 bases from J, the junction kept 7 bases outside the gene matches. CDR1 and CDR2 from the germline V gene are SEHNR and FQNEAQ (reference sequence). Study-wide findings and caveats: Within each of all four CD4+ subsets, Type 1 diabetes patients had TCRB CDR3s that were moderately but significantly shorter.

This TCR was recovered from a woman in her twenties or thirties with type 1 diabetes. This chain connects TRBV7-9 to TRBJ2-1; 8 bases match TRBD1. What was sequenced was naive CD4+ T cells from blood. CDR3 nucleotides: TGTGCCAGCAGCCACCGACAGGGGTTGAATGAGCAGTTCTTC. It codes for CASSHRQGLNEQFF.